Described below is a single T cell receptor beta chain sequence and its context. Its antigen is currently unknown. Trimming removed 3 bases at V and 0 bases at J, with 12 bases between. Germline V lookup: CDR1 DFQATT, CDR2 SNEGSKA (reference sequence). This CDR3 is 14 amino acids long. The donors, all healthy, were Caucasians living in Russia, aged about 6 to 95. PCR was performed a second time for about 6 to 11 cycles using a sample-barcoded 5' primer and a J-beta primer mix. TCRdb called the 5' RACE reads again in MiXCR, with one record for every CDR3 protein. The sample yields over 500,000 distinct CDR3 sequences, over 40% seen once. The entry originates in a study of blood T cells in healthy people across ages. Study findings and constraints: Compared with aged donors, long-lived donors showed fewer expanded clones, suggesting selection.

V gene TRBV20-1 combines with J gene TRBJ2-7; a weak D match, TRBD2 (6 bases). Sequenced input: blood. The sequence was obtained from a woman of 80 years or more in good health. CDR3 loop: CSASGHGSSYEQYF. For the CDR3, the DNA is TGCAGTGCTAGTGGGCACGGGAGCTCCTACGAGCAGTACTTC.